This T cell receptor (beta chain) was retrieved from a study of cytomegalovirus exposure and HLA in healthy donors. This clone occurred once. Its target is unknown. General study results and limits: CMV antigen specificity of three CMV-associated chains was confirmed in vitro.

The CDR3 has 14 amino acids. The germline gives CDR1 SGHRS, CDR2 YFSETQ. V lost 2 bases and J lost 7, with 16 bases in between. The assay was immunoSEQ multiplex PCR, and TCRdb's table has in-frame clones only and misses some. Of 100,000 to 150,000 clones in the sample, approximately 95% are singletons; the top ten hold 1.5% to 2%. This TCR derives from a man between 18 and 29 years old in good health and CMV-seronegative. Specimen: PBMCs. V gene TRBV5-1 combines with J gene TRBJ2-7; D may be TRBD2 (5 bases). The CDR3 loop is CASSFGGSPREQYF. The CDR3 nucleotides read TGCGCCAGCAGCTTCGGAGGCTCCCCTCGGGAGCAGTACTTC.